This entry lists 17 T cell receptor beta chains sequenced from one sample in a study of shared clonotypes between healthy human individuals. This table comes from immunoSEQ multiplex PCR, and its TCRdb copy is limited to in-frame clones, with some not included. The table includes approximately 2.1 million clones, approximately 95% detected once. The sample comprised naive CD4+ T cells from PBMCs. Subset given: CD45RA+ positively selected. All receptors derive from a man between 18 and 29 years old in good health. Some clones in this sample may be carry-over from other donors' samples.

CDR3: CATLPPTGAFGYTF. Here the CDR3 DNA reads TGTGCCACCCTTCCCCCGACAGGAGCGTTTGGCTACACCTTC. The chain uses TRBV28 and TRBJ1-2; TRBD1 is a possible D gene (6 bases). The CDR3 runs 14 residues. CDR1 is MDHEN, CDR2 SYDVKM, per germline. V was clipped by 10 bases and J by 7 bases, with 22 bases between them.

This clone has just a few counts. The CDR3 loop reads CASSLVRQGARRAFF. In DNA, the CDR3 is TGTGCCAGCAGTTTAGTCCGACAGGGGGCAAGGAGGGCTTTCTTT. This sequence joins TRBV28 and TRBJ1-1; the match to TRBD1 covers 10 bases. V shed 2 bases, J shed 11 bases, and the junction held 11 bases outside the gene matches. Germline loops: CDR1 MDHEN, CDR2 SYDVKM. CDR3 size: 15 residues.

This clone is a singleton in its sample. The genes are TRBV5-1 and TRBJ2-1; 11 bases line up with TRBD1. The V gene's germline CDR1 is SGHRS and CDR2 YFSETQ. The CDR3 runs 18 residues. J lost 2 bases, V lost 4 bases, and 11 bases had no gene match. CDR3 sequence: CASSGDRGASRTYNEQFF. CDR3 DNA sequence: TGCGCCAGCAGCGGGGACAGGGGGGCTTCCCGCACCTACAATGAGCAGTTCTTC.

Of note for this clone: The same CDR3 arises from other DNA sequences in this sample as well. As DNA, the CDR3 is TGTGCCTGGGGATATGGCTACACCTTC. It specifies CAWGYGYTF. V usage is TRBV30 and J usage is TRBJ1-2; D gene unclear. Trimming removed 5 bases at V and 5 bases at J, with 3 bases between. The germline gives CDR1 GTSNPN, CDR2 SVGIG (reference sequence). The CDR3 runs to 9 residues.

Here the CDR3 reads CASGLAPGSEQFF. The CDR3 DNA reads TGTGCTAGTGGTTTGGCCCCGGGGTCTGAGCAGTTCTTC. The V and J genes are TRBV12-5 and TRBJ2-1; possibly TRBD2 for D (5 bases). Germline CDR1 is LGHNT and CDR2 is FRNRAP. With 1 base removed from V and 9 bases from J, the gap between germline ends came to 10 bases. The CDR3 consists of 13 residues.

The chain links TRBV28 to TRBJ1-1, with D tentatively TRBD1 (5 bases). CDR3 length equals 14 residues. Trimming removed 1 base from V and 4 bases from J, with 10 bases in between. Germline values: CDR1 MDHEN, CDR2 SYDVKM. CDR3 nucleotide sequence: TGTGCCAGCAGTTTATTAGCCAGGGCCACTGAAGCTTTCTTT. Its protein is CASSLLARATEAFF.

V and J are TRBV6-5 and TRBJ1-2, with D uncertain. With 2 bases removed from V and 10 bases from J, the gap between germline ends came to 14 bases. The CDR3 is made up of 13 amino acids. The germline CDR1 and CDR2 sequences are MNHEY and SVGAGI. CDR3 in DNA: TGTGCCAGCAGTTACCTCCGGAATCACGCCTACACCTTC. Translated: CASSYLRNHAYTF.

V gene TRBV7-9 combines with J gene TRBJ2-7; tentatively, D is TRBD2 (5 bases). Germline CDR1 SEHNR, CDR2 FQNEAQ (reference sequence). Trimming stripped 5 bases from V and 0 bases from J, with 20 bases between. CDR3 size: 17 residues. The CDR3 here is CASSKRTLFRGSYEQYF. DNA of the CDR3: TGTGCCAGCAGCAAACGGACCCTGTTCCGGGGCTCCTACGAGCAGTACTTC.

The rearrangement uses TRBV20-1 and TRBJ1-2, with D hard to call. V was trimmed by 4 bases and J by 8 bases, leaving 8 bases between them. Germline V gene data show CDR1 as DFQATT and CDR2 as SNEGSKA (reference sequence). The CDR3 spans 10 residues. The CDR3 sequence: CSAIISGYTF. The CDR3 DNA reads TGCAGTGCTATTATTTCGGGCTACACCTTC.

CDR3 in amino acids: CASSESNRLAGQETQYF. In nucleotides, the CDR3 is TGCGCCAGCAGTGAGTCGAATCGACTAGCGGGACAAGAGACCCAGTACTTC. The genes are TRBV10-1 and TRBJ2-5; 11 nucleotides line up with TRBD2. The CDR3 is 17 residues long. Germline CDR1 is WNHNN and CDR2 is SYGVQD (reference sequence). The junction had 5 bases not matched to a gene; V was cut back by 0 bases and J by 2 bases.

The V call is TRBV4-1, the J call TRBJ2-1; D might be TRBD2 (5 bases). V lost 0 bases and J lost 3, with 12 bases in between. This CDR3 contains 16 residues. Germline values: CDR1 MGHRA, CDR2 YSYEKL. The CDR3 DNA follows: TGCGCCAGCAGCCAAGACGGCGGACTCAACTACAATGAGCAGTTCTTC. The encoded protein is CASSQDGGLNYNEQFF.

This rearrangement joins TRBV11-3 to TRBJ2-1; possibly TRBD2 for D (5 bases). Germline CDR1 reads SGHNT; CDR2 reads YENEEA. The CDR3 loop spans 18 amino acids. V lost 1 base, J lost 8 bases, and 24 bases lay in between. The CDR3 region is CASSLGWVEEKNADEQFF. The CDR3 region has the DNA TGTGCCAGCAGCTTAGGGTGGGTGGAGGAGAAGAATGCCGATGAGCAGTTCTTC.

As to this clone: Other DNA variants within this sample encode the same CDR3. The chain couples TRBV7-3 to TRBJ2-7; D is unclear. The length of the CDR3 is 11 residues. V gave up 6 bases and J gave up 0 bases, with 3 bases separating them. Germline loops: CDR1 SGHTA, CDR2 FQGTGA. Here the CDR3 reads CASSPSYEQYF. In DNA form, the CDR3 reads TGTGCCAGCAGTCCCTCCTACGAGCAGTACTTC.

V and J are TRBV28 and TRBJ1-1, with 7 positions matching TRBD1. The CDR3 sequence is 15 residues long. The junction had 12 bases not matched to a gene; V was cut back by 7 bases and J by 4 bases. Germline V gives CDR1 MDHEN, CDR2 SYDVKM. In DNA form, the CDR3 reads TGTGCCAGCACGCCAGGGGGGAAAGCGGGCACTGAAGCTTTCTTT. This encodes CASTPGGKAGTEAFF.

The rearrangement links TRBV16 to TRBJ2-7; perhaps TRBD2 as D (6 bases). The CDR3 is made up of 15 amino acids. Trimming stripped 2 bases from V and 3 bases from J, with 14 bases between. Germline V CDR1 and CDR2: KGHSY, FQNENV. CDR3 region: CASSQRLGGDYEQYF. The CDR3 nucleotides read TGTGCCAGCAGCCAACGACTCGGGGGTGACTACGAGCAGTACTTC.

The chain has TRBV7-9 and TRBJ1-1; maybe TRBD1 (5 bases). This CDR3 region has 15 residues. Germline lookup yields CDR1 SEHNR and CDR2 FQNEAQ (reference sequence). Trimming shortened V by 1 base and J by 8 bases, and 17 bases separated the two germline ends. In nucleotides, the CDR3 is TGTGCCAGCAGCTTAGGGCAGGGTGGCAGTGCCGAAGCTTTCTTT. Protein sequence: CASSLGQGGSAEAFF.

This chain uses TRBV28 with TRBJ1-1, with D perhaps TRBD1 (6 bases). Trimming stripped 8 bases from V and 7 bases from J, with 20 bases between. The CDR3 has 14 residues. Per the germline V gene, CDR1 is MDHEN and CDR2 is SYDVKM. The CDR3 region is CASGSLMGADEAFF. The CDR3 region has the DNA TGTGCCAGCGGATCCTTAATGGGGGCTGATGAAGCTTTCTTT. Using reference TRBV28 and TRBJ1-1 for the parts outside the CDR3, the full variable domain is DVKVTQSSRYLVKRTGEKVFLECVQDMDHENMFWYRQDPGLGLRLIYFSYDVKMKEKGDIPEGYSVSREKKERFSLILESASTNQTSMYLCASGSLMGADEAFFGQGTRLTVV.